One T cell receptor beta chain is described in this entry. The antigen remains undetermined. The sample is drawn from a study of cytomegalovirus exposure and HLA in healthy donors. Study-level background: Counted in an early data release were about 85 million unique TCRs from HLA-typed donors. Study-wide results and caveats: Follow-up analysis found HLA locus-dependent TCR association rates, highest for DRB1 and lowest for HLA-C. The study assumed roughly uniform donor sequencing depth for presence/absence analyses.

Researchers ran the PCR with 60 Vbeta and 13 Jbeta primers. Using immunoSEQ multiplex PCR, the repertoire was profiled, and TCRdb retains in-frame clones only, with some absent. The sample contains approximately 170,000 clones, more than 65% of which appear only once. The V end was cut by 5 bases, the J end by 6 bases, with 16 bases between. Germline-derived CDR1 and CDR2 are MNHEY and SVGAGI. The CDR3 is 14 residues long. Sequencing used PBMCs. This TCR derives from a man over 45 in good health and CMV-seropositive. J is TRBJ2-5 and V is TRBV6-5, with D hard to call. CDR3 sequence (DNA): TGTGCCAGCAGTGATGAGGTTGGCGTCCAGACCCAGTACTTC. Encoded protein: CASSDEVGVQTQYF.